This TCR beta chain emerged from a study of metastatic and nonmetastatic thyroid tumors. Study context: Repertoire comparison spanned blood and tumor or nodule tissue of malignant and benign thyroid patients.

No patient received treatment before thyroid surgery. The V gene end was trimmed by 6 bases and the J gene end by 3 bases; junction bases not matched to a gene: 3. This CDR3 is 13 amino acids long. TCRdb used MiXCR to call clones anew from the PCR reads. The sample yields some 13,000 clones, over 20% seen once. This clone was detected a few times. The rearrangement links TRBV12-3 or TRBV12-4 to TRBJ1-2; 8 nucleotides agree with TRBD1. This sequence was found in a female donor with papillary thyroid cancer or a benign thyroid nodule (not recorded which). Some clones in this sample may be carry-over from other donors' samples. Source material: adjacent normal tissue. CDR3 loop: CASSLDRDYGYTF. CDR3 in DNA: TGTGCCAGCAGCCTGGACAGGGACTATGGCTACACCTTC.